The 3 T cell receptor beta chains presented below share a single source sample, sequenced in a study of cytomegalovirus exposure and HLA in healthy donors. PCR amplification relied on 60 Vbeta primers (plus 13 Jbeta primers). Sequencing used immunoSEQ multiplex PCR; TCRdb keeps in-frame clones, though not all of them. Among tens of thousands of clones listed, roughly 9.1% were seen once. Material for sequencing was PBMCs. The receptors were sampled from a man in his 60s in good health and CMV-seropositive.

This clone was seen a handful of times. This sequence joins TRBV6-1 and TRBJ2-1, with D tentatively TRBD2 (5 bases). CDR1 is MNHNS and CDR2 is SASEGT in the germline V gene. The CDR3 length is 13 residues. Deletions cut 4 bases from V and 5 bases from J, with 9 bases between. The CDR3: CASSARADNEQFF. CDR3 DNA: TGTGCCAGCAGTGCCCGAGCGGACAATGAGCAGTTCTTC.

CDR3 nucleotide sequence: TGTGCCAGCAGCGGGACAGGACTAGCGGGAAGGGAGCAGTACTTC. Its translation: CASSGTGLAGREQYF. The gene calls are TRBV9 and TRBJ2-7; 12 bases are a match to TRBD2. CDR3 length: 15 residues. V lost 3 bases and J lost 7; bases outside the gene matches: 8. Germline lookup yields CDR1 SGDLS and CDR2 YYNGEE.

There are a few counts of this clone. The chain links TRBV27 to TRBJ2-5, with TRBD2 as a possible D gene (7 bases). Trimming took 2 bases from V and 5 from J, leaving 15 bases between them. The CDR3 is made up of 15 amino acids. The germline V gene encodes CDR1 MNHEY and CDR2 SMNVEV (reference sequence). CDR3 sequence (DNA): TGTGCCAGCAGTTTAGAACGGGGGGCTGGGGAGACCCAGTACTTC. Translated: CASSLERGAGETQYF.